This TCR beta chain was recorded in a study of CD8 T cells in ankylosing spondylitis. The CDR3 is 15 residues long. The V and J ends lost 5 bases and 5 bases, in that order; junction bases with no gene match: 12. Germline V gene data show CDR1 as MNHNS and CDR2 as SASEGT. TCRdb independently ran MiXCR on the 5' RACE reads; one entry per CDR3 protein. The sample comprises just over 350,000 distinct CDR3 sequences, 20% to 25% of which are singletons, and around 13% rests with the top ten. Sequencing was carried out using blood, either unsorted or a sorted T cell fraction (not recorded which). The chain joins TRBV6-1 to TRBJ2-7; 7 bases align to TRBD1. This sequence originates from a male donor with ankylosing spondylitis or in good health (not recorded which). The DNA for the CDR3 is TGTGCCAGCAGTCGAGCCCGAGAGGGGGCCAACGAGCAGTACTTC. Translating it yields CASSRAREGANEQYF.